Given below is one T cell receptor (beta chain) in context. The length of the CDR3 is 16 residues. CDR1 and CDR2 (germline): MNHNS, SASEGT. Trimming at V came to 3 bases and at J to 2 bases, leaving 7 bases not matched to a gene. The data were obtained in a study of shared clonotypes between healthy human individuals. The data were produced by immunoSEQ multiplex PCR, yet TCRdb's version contains in-frame clones alone and is incomplete. The sample shows some 2.4 million clones, roughly 93% of them seen only once. The V gene is TRBV6-1, the J gene TRBJ2-1, with TRBD2 matching over 7 bases. This TCR derives from a man aged 18-30 years in good health. Some clones in this sample may be carry-over from other donors' samples. Sequenced material: naive CD4+ T cells from PBMCs. As to subset: CD45RA+ positively selected. The CDR3 region has the DNA TGTGCCAGCAGTGACAGGGAGGGAGTGACCTACAATGAGCAGTTCTTC. Encoded protein: CASSDREGVTYNEQFF.